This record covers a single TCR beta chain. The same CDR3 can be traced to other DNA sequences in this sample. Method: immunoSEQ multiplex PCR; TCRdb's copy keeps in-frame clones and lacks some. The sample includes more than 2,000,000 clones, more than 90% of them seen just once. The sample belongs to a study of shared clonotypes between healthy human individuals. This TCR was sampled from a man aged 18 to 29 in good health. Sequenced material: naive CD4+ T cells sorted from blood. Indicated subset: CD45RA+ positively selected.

CDR3 in DNA: TGTGCCAGCAGCTCACAGGGGGTGAACACTGAAGCTTTCTTT. Its translation: CASSSQGVNTEAFF. The chain carries TRBV7-2 and TRBJ1-1, with TRBD1 matching 8 bases. Germline V gene sequence: CDR1 SGHTA, CDR2 FQGNSA. This CDR3 has 14 residues. After removal of 4 bases from V and 0 bases from J, the junction contained 1 base not matched to a gene.